This T cell receptor (beta chain) comes out of a study of T cell repertoires and HLA-DP antigens. Study-level background: DNA input averaged 218.4 ng in sorted CD137+CD4+ and roughly 1.2 ug in pre-culture CD4+. Findings and limits, study-wide: The CD4+ repertoire was not split into naive and memory. Clones undetected before culture averaged about 35% against one allele and under 60% against the other.

CDR3 length: 13 residues. About this clone itself: The antigen is not known.

The PCR primers covered 54 TRBV and 13 TRBJ segments. Clones were read by immunoSEQ multiplex PCR, and TCRdb kept only the in-frame ones, dropping some. The sample lists about 89,000 clones, about 89% occurring once. The source material was CD4+ T cells from PBMCs. The origin of this receptor is a man aged 50 to 59 in good health and CMV-seronegative. V usage is TRBV21-1 and J usage is TRBJ2-5. TRBV21-1 is assigned pseudogene status. The CDR3 sequence: CASIKIIRETQYF. The CDR3 DNA follows: TGTGCCAGCATCAAAATTATAAGGGAGACCCAGTACTTC.